Presented here are 4 T cell receptor beta chains from one specimen sequenced in a study of cytomegalovirus exposure and HLA in healthy donors. Profiling relied on immunoSEQ multiplex PCR, and the TCRdb table lists in-frame clones only, not all of them. The table includes about 250,000 clones, roughly 89% detected once. What was sequenced was PBMCs. The receptors here all came from a man aged 18 to 35 in good health and CMV-seronegative.

The CDR3 sequence is CAWAGLNEQFF. CDR3 DNA sequence: TGTGCCTGGGCTGGACTAAATGAGCAGTTCTTC. The chain recombines TRBV30 with TRBJ2-1, with a weak D call TRBD2 (6 bases). Trimming cost V 5 bases and J 7 bases, with 9 bases left between them. The CDR3 covers 11 residues. Germline V lookup: CDR1 GTSNPN, CDR2 SVGIG (reference sequence).

The chain combines TRBV11-2 with TRBJ1-2; 8 bases are a match to TRBD1. This CDR3 region has 15 residues. Germline CDR1 reads SGHAT; CDR2 reads FQNNGV. V lost 4 bases, J lost 8 bases, and 12 bases stayed unmatched. This chain's CDR3 is CASSSQPGTGSGYTF. The CDR3 bases are TGTGCCAGCAGCTCCCAACCCGGGACAGGATCCGGCTACACCTTC.

The chain has TRBV19 and TRBJ2-7; 7 bases are shared with TRBD1. Germline-derived CDR1 and CDR2 are LNHDA and SQIVND (reference sequence). The CDR3 runs to 14 residues. V lost 3 bases to trimming and J lost 6 bases; unmatched junction nucleotides: 8. The CDR3 region has the DNA TGTGCCAGTAGTATGACAGGGTCGGAACGCGAGCAGTACTTC. Protein: CASSMTGSEREQYF.

The genes are TRBV28 and TRBJ1-5; 7 bases map to TRBD1. V lost 0 bases to trimming and J lost 4 bases; unmatched junction nucleotides: 6. From germline, CDR1 is MDHEN and CDR2 SYDVKM. The CDR3 spans 16 residues. As DNA, the CDR3 is TGTGCCAGCAGTTTATGGGTCTCAGGGGGGAATCAGCCCCAGCATTTT. This gives the protein CASSLWVSGGNQPQHF. Full variable domain (outside the CDR3, taken from reference TRBV28 and TRBJ1-5): DVKVTQSSRYLVKRTGEKVFLECVQDMDHENMFWYRQDPGLGLRLIYFSYDVKMKEKGDIPEGYSVSREKKERFSLILESASTNQTSMYLCASSLWVSGGNQPQHFGDGTRLSIL.